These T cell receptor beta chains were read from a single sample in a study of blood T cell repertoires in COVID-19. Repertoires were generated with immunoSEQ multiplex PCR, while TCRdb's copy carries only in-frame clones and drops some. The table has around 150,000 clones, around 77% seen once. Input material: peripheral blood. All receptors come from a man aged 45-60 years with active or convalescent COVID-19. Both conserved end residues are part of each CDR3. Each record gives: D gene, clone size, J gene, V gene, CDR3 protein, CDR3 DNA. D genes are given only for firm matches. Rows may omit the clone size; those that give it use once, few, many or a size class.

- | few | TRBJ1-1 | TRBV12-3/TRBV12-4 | CASIITGFTEAFF | TGTGCCAGCATCATCACAGGGTTCACTGAAGCTTTCTTT
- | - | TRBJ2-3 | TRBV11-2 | CASSQFAGYRRTDTQYF | TGTGCCAGCAGCCAATTTGCGGGGTATCGGAGGACAGATACGCAGTATTTT
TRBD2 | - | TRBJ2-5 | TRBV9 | CASSALTSGSIKTQYF | TGTGCCAGCAGCGCTCTGACTAGCGGGAGTATTAAGACCCAGTACTTC
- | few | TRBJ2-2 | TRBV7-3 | CASSVHIDTGELFF | TGTGCCAGCAGCGTGCATATAGATACCGGGGAGCTGTTTTTT
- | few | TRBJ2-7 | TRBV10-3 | CAISESDSHEQYF | TGTGCCATCAGTGAGTCGGACAGCCACGAGCAGTACTTC
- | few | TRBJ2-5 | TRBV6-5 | CASSYLGGDRETQYF | TGTGCCAGCAGTTACCTAGGGGGAGATAGAGAGACCCAGTACTTC
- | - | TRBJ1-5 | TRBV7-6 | CASSLAAGNPNQPQHF | TGTGCCAGCAGCTTAGCAGCCGGGAACCCCAATCAGCCCCAGCATTTT
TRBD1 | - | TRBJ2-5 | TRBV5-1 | CASTLGQGVQETQYF | TGCGCCAGCACCTTAGGACAGGGGGTCCAAGAGACCCAGTACTTC
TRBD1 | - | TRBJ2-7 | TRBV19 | CASSIPGAPGGYEQYF | TGTGCCAGTAGTATCCCAGGGGCGCCAGGGGGCTACGAGCAGTACTTC
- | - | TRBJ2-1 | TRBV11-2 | CASSLGGEYNEQFF | TGTGCCAGCAGCCTAGGTGGGGAGTACAATGAGCAGTTCTTC
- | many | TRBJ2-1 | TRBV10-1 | CASSEVASRHNEQFF | TGCGCCAGCAGTGAGGTGGCTAGCCGCCACAATGAGCAGTTCTTC
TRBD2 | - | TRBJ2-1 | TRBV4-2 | CASSLQREVRDEQFF | TGTGCCAGCAGCCTCCAGCGGGAGGTCCGCGATGAGCAGTTCTTC
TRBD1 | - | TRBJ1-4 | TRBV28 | CASRTGLINEKLFF | TGTGCCAGCCGGACAGGACTTATAAATGAAAAACTGTTTTTT
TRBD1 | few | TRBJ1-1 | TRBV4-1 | CASSPDRAVTEAFF | TGCGCCAGCAGCCCGGACAGGGCCGTTACTGAAGCTTTCTTT
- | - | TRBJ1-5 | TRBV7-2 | CASSLVGGPNSNQPQHF | TGTGCCAGCAGCCTCGTCGGGGGACCGAATAGCAATCAGCCCCAGCATTTT
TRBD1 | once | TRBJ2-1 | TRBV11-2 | CASSLNRQGNEQFF | TGTGCCAGCAGCTTAAATCGACAGGGGAATGAGCAGTTCTTC
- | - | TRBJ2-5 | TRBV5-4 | CASSLGPRQETQYF | TGTGCCAGCAGCTTGGGCCCTAGGCAAGAGACCCAGTACTTC
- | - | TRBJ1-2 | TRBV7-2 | CASYKNPGSYGYTF | TGTGCCAGCTACAAAAACCCGGGAAGCTATGGCTACACCTTC
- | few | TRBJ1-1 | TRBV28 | CASTPPGVTEAFF | TGTGCCAGCACACCACCAGGGGTGACTGAAGCTTTCTTT
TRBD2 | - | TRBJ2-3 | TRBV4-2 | CASSQDPAGGTSTDTQYF | TGTGCCAGCAGCCAAGACCCAGCGGGAGGGACTAGCACAGATACGCAGTATTTT
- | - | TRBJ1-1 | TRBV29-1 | CSTGRRGTEAFF | TGCAGCACAGGACGTCGTGGCACTGAAGCTTTCTTT
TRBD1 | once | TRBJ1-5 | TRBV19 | CASSGQGGNQPQHF | TGTGCCAGTAGTGGCCAGGGGGGCAATCAGCCCCAGCATTTT
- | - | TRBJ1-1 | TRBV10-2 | CASSDRGEAFF | TGCGCCAGCAGTGACCGGGGTGAAGCTTTCTTT
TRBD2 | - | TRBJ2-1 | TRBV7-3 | CASSSPGTSLNEQFF | TGTGCCAGCAGCTCCCCCGGGACTAGCTTAAATGAGCAGTTCTTC
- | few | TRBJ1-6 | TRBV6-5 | CASRLRELVYSPLHF | TGTGCCAGCAGACTGAGGGAGTTAGTTTATTCACCCCTCCACTTT
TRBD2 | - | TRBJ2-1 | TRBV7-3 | CASSLTVLAEEQFF | TGTGCCAGCAGCCTAACGGTACTAGCGGAGGAGCAGTTCTTC
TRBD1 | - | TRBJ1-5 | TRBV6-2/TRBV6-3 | CASSTLYSDRGGNQPQHF | TGTGCCAGCAGTACCCTCTATTCGGACAGGGGTGGCAATCAGCCCCAGCATTTT
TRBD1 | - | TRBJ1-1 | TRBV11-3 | CASSLGQGGTEAFF | TGTGCCAGCAGCCTCGGACAGGGAGGAACTGAAGCTTTCTTT
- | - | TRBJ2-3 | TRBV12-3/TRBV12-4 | CASRHRDTQYF | TGTGCCAGCAGACACAGGGATACGCAGTATTTT
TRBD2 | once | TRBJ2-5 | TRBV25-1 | CASSEWTSGSFQETQYF | TGTGCCAGCAGTGAGTGGACTAGCGGGAGTTTCCAAGAGACCCAGTACTTC
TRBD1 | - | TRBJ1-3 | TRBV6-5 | CASSSGTGGGNTIYF | TGTGCCAGCAGTTCCGGGACAGGGGGCGGAAACACCATATATTTT
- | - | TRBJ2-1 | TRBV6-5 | CASSRSVLSYNEQFF | TGTGCCAGCAGTAGAAGCGTATTAAGCTACAATGAGCAGTTCTTC
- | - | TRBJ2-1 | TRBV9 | CASSVSQSSYNEQFF | TGTGCCAGCAGCGTCTCACAGAGCTCCTACAATGAGCAGTTCTTC
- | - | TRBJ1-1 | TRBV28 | CASRTGYAEAFF | TGTGCCAGCAGAACAGGGTACGCTGAAGCTTTCTTT
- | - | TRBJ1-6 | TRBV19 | CASSIDHPPGESPLHF | TGTGCCAGTAGTATAGATCACCCGCCGGGGGAATCACCCCTCCACTTT
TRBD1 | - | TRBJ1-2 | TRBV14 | CASSQARGTGGGYTF | TGTGCCAGCAGCCAAGCCAGAGGAACAGGGGGTGGCTACACCTTC
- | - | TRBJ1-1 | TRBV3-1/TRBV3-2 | CASSQVSQAGTEAFF | TGTGCCAGCAGCCAAGTTTCACAGGCAGGCACTGAAGCTTTCTTT
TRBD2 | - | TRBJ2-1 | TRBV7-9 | CASRPKGGKEYNEQFF | TGTGCCAGCAGGCCCAAGGGAGGGAAGGAATACAATGAGCAGTTCTTC
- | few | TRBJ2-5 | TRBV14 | CASSQVLGQETQYF | TGTGCCAGCAGCCAAGTGCTCGGTCAAGAGACCCAGTACTTC
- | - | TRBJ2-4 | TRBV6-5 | CASSRKNIQYF | TGTGCCAGCAGTCGGAAAAACATTCAGTACTTC
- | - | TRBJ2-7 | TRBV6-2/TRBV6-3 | CASSSSGTSNYEQYF | TGTGCCAGCAGTTCCTCCGGGACATCAAACTACGAGCAGTACTTC
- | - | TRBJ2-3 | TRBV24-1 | CATSGLQGRSTDTQYF | TGTGCCACCAGTGGCCTACAGGGACGTAGCACAGATACGCAGTATTTT
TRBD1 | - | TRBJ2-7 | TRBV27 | CASSLAGDRWSEQYF | TGTGCCAGCAGTTTGGCAGGGGACAGGTGGTCCGAGCAGTACTTC
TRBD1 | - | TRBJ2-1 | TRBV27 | CASSSGTGGTYNEQFF | TGTGCCAGCAGTTCGGGGACAGGGGGAACCTACAATGAGCAGTTCTTC
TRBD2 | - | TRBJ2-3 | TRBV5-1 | CASIIRSEKRETGIITDTQYF | TGCGCCAGCATAATCAGGTCGGAAAAGCGGGAGACGGGGATAATCACAGATACGCAGTATTTT